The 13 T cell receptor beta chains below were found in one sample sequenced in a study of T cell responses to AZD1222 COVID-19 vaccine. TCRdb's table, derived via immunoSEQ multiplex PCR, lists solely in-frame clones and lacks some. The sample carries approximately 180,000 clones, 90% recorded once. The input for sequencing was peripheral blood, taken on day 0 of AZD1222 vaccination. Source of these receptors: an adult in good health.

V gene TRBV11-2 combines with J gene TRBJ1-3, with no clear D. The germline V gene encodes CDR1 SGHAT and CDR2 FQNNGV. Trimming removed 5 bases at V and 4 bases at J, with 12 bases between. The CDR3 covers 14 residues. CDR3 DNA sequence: TGTGCCAGCAGCCCATGGACGGTGGGAAACACCATATATTTT. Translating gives CASSPWTVGNTIYF.

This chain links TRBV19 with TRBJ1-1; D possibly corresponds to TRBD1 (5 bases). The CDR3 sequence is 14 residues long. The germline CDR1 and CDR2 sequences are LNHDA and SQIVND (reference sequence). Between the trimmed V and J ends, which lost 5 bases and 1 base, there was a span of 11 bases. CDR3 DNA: TGTGCCAGTAGTGTACAGGCCACGAACACTGAAGCTTTCTTT. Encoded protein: CASSVQATNTEAFF.

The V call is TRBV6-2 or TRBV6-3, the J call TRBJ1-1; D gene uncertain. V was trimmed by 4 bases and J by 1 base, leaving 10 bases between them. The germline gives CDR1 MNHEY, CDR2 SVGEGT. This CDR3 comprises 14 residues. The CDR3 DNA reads TGTGCCAGCAGTTTTTCTCCACCGAACACTGAAGCTTTCTTT. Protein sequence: CASSFSPPNTEAFF.

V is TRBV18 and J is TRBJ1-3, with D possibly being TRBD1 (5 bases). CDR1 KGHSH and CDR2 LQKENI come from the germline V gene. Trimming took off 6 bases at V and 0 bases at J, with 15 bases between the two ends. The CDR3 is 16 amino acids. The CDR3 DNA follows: TGTGCCAGCTCGACGGAACAGGCCTTCTCTGGAAACACCATATATTTT. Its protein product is CASSTEQAFSGNTIYF.

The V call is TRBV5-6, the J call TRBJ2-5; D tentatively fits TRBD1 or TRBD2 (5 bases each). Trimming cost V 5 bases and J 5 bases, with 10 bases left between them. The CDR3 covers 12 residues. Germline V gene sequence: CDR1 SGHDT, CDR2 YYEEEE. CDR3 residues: CASSRGVETQYF. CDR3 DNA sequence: TGTGCCAGCAGTAGAGGGGTGGAGACCCAGTACTTC.

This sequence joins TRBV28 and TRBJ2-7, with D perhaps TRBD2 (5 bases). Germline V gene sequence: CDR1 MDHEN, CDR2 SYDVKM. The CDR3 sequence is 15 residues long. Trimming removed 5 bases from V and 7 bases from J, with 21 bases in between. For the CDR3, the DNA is TGTGCCAGCAGTACATTGACTGCGATTGGAGGAGAGCAGTACTTC. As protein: CASSTLTAIGGEQYF. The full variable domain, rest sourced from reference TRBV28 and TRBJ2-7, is DVKVTQSSRYLVKRTGEKVFLECVQDMDHENMFWYRQDPGLGLRLIYFSYDVKMKEKGDIPEGYSVSREKKERFSLILESASTNQTSMYLCASSTLTAIGGEQYFGPGTRLTVT.

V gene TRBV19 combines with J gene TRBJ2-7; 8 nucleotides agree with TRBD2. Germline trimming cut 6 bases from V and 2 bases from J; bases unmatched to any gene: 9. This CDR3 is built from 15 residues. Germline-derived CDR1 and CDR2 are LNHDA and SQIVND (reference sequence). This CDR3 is CASRVSSGATYEQYF. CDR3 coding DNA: TGTGCCAGTAGAGTAAGTAGCGGGGCGACCTACGAGCAGTACTTC. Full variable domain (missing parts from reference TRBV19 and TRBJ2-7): DGGITQSPKYLFRKEGQNVTLSCEQNLNHDAMYWYRQDPGQGLRLIYYSQIVNDFQKGDIAEGYSVSREKKESFPLTVTSAQKNPTAFYLCASRVSSGATYEQYFGPGTRLTVT.

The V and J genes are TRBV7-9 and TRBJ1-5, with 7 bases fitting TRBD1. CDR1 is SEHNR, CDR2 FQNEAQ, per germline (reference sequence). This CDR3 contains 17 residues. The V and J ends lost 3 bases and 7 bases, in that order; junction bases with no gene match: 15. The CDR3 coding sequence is TGTGCCAGCAGCTTCGGGACACCCAAACCAGGGGGACAGCCCCAGCATTTT. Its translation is CASSFGTPKPGGQPQHF.

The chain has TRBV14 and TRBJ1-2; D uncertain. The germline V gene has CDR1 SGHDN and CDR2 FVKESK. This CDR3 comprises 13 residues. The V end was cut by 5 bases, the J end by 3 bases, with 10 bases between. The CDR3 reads CASSSLSDYGYTF. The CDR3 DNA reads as TGTGCCAGCAGCTCTCTCAGCGACTATGGCTACACCTTC.

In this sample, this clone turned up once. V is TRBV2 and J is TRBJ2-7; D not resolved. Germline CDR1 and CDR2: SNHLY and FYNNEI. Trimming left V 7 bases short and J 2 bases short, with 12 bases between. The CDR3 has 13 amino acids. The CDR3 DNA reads TGTGCCAGCAACGGCCGCGCAACCTACGAGCAGTACTTC. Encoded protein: CASNGRATYEQYF.

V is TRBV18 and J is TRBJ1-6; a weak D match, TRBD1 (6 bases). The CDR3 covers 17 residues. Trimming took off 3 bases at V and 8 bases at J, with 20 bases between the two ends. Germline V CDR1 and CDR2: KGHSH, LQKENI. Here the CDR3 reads CASSPRGQNAGDSPLHF. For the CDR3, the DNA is TGTGCCAGCTCACCCCGGGGGCAGAACGCCGGGGATTCACCCCTCCACTTT.

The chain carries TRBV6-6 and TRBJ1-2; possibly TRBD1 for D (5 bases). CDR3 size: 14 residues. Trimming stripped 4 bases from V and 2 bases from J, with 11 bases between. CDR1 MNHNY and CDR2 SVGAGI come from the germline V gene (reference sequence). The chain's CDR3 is CASSLGQGNYGYTF. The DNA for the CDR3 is TGTGCCAGCAGTTTGGGGCAGGGAAACTATGGCTACACCTTC.

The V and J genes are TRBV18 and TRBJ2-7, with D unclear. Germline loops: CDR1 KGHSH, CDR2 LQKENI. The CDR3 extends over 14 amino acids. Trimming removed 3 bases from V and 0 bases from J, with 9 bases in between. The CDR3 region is CASSPLPDSYEQYF. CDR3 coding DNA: TGTGCCAGCTCACCTTTGCCAGACTCCTACGAGCAGTACTTC.